The sequence of this T cell receptor beta chain was determined in a study of blood T cell repertoires in COVID-19. Study details: The United States, Italy and Spain were the sources of the acute and convalescent COVID-19 samples. T cells, B-cell-depleted T cells, or PBMCs provided the cDNA or gDNA that served as material.

In the original workflow: For nucleated cells, counts were estimated from reference gene primer amplification. The repertoire was sequenced with immunoSEQ multiplex PCR; TCRdb's copy has only in-frame clones and lacks some. That table furnishes V, J and clone size, whereas the DNA furnished D and trimming. The sample has around 620,000 clones; approximately 90% are singletons. Germline CDR1 is SGHTS and CDR2 is YDEGEE. Trimming cost V 7 bases and J 1 base, with 23 bases left between them. The CDR3 is 17 residues long. The chain uses TRBV5-8 and TRBJ1-1; D gene ambiguous. The sequence came from a woman under 30 with acute or convalescent COVID-19. The sequenced sample was peripheral blood. The CDR3 reads CASRRQSGKFGNTEAFF. For the CDR3, the DNA is TGTGCCAGCCGACGACAAAGCGGCAAGTTCGGGAACACTGAAGCTTTCTTT.